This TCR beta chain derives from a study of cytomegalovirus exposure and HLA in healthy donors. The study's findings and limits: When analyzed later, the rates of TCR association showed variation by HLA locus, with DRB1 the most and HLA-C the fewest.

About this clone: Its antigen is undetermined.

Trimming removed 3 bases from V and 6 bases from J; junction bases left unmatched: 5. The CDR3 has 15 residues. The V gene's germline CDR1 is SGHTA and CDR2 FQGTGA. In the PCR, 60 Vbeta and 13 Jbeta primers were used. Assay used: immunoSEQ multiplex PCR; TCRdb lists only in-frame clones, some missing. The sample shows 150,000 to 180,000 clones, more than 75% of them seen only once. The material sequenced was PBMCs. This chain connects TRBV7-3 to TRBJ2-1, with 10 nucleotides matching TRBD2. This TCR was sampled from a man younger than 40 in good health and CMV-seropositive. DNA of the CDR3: TGTGCCAGCAGCTTTAGCGGGAGGCTCCTCAATGAGCAGTTCTTC. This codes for CASSFSGRLLNEQFF.